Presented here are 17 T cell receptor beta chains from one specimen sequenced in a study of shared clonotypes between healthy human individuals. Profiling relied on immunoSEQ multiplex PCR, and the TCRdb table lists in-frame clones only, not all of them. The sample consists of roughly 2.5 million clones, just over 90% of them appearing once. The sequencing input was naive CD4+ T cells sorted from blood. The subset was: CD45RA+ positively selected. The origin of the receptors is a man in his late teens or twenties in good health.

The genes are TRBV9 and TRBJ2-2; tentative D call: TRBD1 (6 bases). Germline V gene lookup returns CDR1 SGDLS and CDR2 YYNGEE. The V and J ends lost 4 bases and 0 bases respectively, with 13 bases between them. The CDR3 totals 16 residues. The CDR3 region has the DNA TGTGCCAGCAGCCCCGAGACAGGATCGAACACCGGGGAGCTGTTTTTT. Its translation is CASSPETGSNTGELFF. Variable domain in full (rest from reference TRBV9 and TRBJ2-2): DSGVTQTPKHLITATGQRVTLRCSPRSGDLSVYWYQQSLDQGLQFLIQYYNGEERAKGNILERFSAQQFPDLHSELNLSSLELGDSALYFCASSPETGSNTGELFFGEGSRLTVL.

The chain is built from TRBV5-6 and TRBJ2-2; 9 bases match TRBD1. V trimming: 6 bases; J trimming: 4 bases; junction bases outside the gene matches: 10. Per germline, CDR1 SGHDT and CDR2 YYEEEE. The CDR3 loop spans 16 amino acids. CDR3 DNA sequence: TGTGCCAGCAACCTGGGGACAGGGAAATTCACCGGGGAGCTGTTTTTT. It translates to CASNLGTGKFTGELFF.

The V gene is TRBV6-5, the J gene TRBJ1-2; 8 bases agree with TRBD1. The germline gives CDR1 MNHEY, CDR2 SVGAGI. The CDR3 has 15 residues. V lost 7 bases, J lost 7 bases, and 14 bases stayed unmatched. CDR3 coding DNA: TGTGCCAGCACCCTAGGGGGCACAGGGGGATCTGGCTACACCTTC. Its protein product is CASTLGGTGGSGYTF.

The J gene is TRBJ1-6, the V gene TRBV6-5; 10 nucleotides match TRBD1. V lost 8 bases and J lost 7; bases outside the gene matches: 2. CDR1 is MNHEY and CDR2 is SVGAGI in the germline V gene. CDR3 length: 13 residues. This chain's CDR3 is CASGTGVNSPLHF. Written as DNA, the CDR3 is TGTGCCAGCGGGACAGGGGTCAATTCACCCCTCCACTTT.

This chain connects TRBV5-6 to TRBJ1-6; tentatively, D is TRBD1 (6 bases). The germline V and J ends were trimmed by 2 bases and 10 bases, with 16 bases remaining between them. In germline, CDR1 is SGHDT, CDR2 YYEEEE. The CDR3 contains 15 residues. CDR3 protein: CASSLDVGARSPLHF. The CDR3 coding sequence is TGTGCCAGCAGCTTAGACGTGGGGGCGAGATCACCCCTCCACTTT.

The CDR3 sequence: CASSSDSPYEQYF. For the CDR3, the DNA is TGCGCCAGCAGCTCAGACAGCCCCTACGAGCAGTACTTC. The chain links TRBV10-1 to TRBJ2-7; D possibly corresponds to TRBD1 (5 bases). V shed 6 bases and J shed 2 bases, with 11 bases lying between them. The CDR3 has 13 amino acids. Looked up from germline, CDR1 is WNHNN and CDR2 is SYGVQD (reference sequence).

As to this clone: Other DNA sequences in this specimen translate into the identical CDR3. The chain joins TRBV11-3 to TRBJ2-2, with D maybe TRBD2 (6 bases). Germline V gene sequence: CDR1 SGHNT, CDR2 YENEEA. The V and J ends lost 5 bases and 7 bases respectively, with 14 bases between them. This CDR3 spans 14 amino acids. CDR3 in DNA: TGTGCCAGCAGCCCTCAAGGAGCGGGCGGGGAGCTGTTTTTT. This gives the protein CASSPQGAGGELFF.

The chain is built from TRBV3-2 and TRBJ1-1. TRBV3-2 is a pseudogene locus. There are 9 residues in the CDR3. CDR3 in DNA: TGTGCCAGCAGCCAACCGGCTTTCTTT. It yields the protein CASSQPAFF.

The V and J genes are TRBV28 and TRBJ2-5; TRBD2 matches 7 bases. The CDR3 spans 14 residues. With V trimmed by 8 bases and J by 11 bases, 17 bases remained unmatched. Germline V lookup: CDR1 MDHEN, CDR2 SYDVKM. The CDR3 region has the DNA TGTGCCAGCCGGTTCTCCGGGGGGACCTATGAGCAGTACTTC. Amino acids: CASRFSGGTYEQYF. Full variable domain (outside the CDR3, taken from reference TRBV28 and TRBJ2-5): DVKVTQSSRYLVKRTGEKVFLECVQDMDHENMFWYRQDPGLGLRLIYFSYDVKMKEKGDIPEGYSVSREKKERFSLILESASTNQTSMYLCASRFSGGTYEQYFGPGTRLLVL.

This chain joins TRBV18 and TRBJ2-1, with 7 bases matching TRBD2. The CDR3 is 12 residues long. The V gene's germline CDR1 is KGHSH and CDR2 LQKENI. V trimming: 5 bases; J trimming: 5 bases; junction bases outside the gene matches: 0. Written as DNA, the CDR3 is TGTGCCAGCTCAGGACTAGACAATGAGCAGTTCTTC. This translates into CASSGLDNEQFF.

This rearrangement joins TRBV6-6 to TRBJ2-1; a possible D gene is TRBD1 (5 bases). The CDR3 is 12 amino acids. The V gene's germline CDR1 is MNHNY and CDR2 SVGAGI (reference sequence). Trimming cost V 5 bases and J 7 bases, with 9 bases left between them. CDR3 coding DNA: TGTGCCAGCAGTCCCCAGGGTAATGAGCAGTTCTTC. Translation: CASSPQGNEQFF.

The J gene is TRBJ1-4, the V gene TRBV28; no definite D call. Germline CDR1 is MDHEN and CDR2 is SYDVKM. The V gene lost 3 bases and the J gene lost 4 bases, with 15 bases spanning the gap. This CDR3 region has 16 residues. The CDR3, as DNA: TGTGCCAGCAGTTTCGGGCTCGGGCGGGGTAATGAAAAACTGTTTTTT. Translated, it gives CASSFGLGRGNEKLFF.

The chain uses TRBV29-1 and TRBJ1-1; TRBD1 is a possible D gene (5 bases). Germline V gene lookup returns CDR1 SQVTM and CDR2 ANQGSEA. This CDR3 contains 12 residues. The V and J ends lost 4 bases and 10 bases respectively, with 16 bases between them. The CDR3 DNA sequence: TGCAGCGTTGCCCCGGGGGGGGTAGGAGCTTTCTTT. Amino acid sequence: CSVAPGGVGAFF.

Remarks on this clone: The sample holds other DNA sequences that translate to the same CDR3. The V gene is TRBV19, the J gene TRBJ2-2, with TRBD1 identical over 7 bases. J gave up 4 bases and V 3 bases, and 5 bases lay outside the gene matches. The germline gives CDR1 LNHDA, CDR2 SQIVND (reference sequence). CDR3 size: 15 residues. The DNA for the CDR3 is TGTGCCAGTAGTATTGACAGGGCGGGCACCGGGGAGCTGTTTTTT. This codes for CASSIDRAGTGELFF.

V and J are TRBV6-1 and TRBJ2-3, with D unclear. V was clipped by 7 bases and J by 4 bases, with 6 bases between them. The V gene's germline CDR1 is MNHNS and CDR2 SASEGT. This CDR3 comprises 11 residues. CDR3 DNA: TGTGCCAGCAACCGCCCAGATACGCAGTATTTT. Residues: CASNRPDTQYF.

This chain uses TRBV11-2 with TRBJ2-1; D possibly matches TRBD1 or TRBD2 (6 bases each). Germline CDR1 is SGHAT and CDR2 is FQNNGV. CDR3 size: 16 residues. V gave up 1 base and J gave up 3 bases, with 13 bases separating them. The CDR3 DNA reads TGTGCCAGCAGCTTAGGAGGGGGGCAAATCTACAATGAGCAGTTCTTC. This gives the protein CASSLGGGQIYNEQFF.

CDR3 loop: CATSSQGGTVSYNEQFF. The DNA of the CDR3 is TGTGCCACCAGCTCTCAGGGGGGGACCGTCTCCTACAATGAGCAGTTCTTC. This chain links TRBV15 with TRBJ2-1; D may be TRBD1 or TRBD2 (7 bases each). Trimming pared 5 bases from V and 0 bases from J, leaving 17 bases between. The CDR3 loop spans 17 amino acids. Germline assignment: CDR1 LNHNV and CDR2 YYDKDF (reference sequence).